One and the same sample provided the 17 T cell receptor beta chains below, sequenced in a study of control samples from healthy donors and cancer patients. Clones were sequenced by immunoSEQ multiplex PCR, and TCRdb holds only the in-frame ones, with some missing. The top ten hold 5.5% of the sample, which has some 130,000 clones, about nine tenths seen once. The specimen sequenced was blood. The receptors were gathered from a man aged 18 to 29 in good health.

This clone was counted once. The chain recombines TRBV11-2 with TRBJ1-1; D not certain. The CDR3 totals 13 residues. The germline CDR1 and CDR2 sequences are SGHAT and FQNNGV. The V end lost 1 base, the J end lost 1 base, and 4 bases lay between the germline ends. The CDR3 bases are TGTGCCAGCAGCTTAGTTCGGAACACTGAAGCTTTCTTT. This encodes CASSLVRNTEAFF.

This sequence joins TRBV5-1 and TRBJ2-5; D not resolved. The CDR3 has 15 residues. Germline CDR1 is SGHRS and CDR2 is YFSETQ. With 4 bases removed from V and 3 bases from J, the gap between germline ends came to 16 bases. CDR3 sequence: CASSDLGTSKETQYF. In DNA, the CDR3 is TGCGCCAGCAGCGATCTAGGTACGTCGAAAGAGACCCAGTACTTC.

The chain uses TRBV12-5 and TRBJ1-5; maybe TRBD1 (5 bases). The germline gives CDR1 LGHNT, CDR2 FRNRAP. V lost 7 bases, J lost 0 bases, and 13 bases lay in between. The CDR3 length is 15 residues. CDR3 nucleotides: TGTGCTAGTGAAGGGGCGTCACTTAGCAATCAGCCCCAGCATTTT. Its protein is CASEGASLSNQPQHF.

Concerning this clone: A junction end diverges from the germline sequence, so it may reflect a read error. This chain links TRBV6-5 with TRBJ2-2; no clear D. The CDR3 runs 14 residues. Per germline, CDR1 MNHEY and CDR2 SVGAGI. The CDR3 loop reads CASTASRNTGELFF. In nucleotides, the CDR3 is TGTGCTAGCACAGCCAGCAGGAACACCGGGGAGCTGTTTTTT.

This clone was seen once. The gene calls are TRBV19 and TRBJ1-2; D is possibly TRBD1 (6 bases). Trimming left V 11 bases short and J 8 bases short, with 30 bases between. Germline-derived CDR1 and CDR2 are LNHDA and SQIVND (reference sequence). The CDR3 length is 16 residues. In DNA, the CDR3 is TGTGCCTACCACCGACAGGCGAAGAAAGAATTATCAGGCTACACCTTC. Protein: CAYHRQAKKELSGYTF.

This chain joins TRBV5-1 and TRBJ1-1; D is uncertain. The CDR3 extends over 14 amino acids. The V end was cut by 0 bases, the J end by 1 base, with 7 bases between. Germline V gives CDR1 SGHRS, CDR2 YFSETQ. CDR3 DNA: TGCGCCAGCAGCTTGGAAGGTTCGAACACTGAAGCTTTCTTT. This encodes CASSLEGSNTEAFF.

The chain carries TRBV10-1 and TRBJ2-2, with D perhaps matching TRBD1 (6 bases). Germline V lookup: CDR1 WNHNN, CDR2 SYGVQD (reference sequence). Trimming left V 2 bases short and J 2 bases short, with 9 bases between. This CDR3 spans 15 amino acids. The CDR3 bases are TGCGCCAGCAGTGAGCAACAGGGAAACACCGGGGAGCTGTTTTTT. It is translated as CASSEQQGNTGELFF.

The chain couples TRBV12-3 or TRBV12-4 to TRBJ2-7; 8 bases are a match to TRBD1. The length of the CDR3 is 13 residues. V lost 3 bases to trimming and J lost 7 bases; unmatched junction nucleotides: 5. The CDR3 sequence is CASSFDRGGEQYF. The CDR3 region has the DNA TGTGCCAGCAGTTTTGACAGGGGTGGAGAGCAGTACTTC.

CDR3 nucleotides: TGTGCCAGTAGTACGGGCTACGGGACAGGGCCCCGGTGGTATGGCTACACCTTC. This translates into CASSTGYGTGPRWYGYTF. The chain has TRBV19 and TRBJ1-2, with 9 bases identical to TRBD1. The CDR3 has 18 amino acids. CDR1 LNHDA and CDR2 SQIVND come from the germline V gene (reference sequence). The ends lost 4 bases at V and 5 bases at J; junction bases unmatched: 17.

The rearrangement joins TRBV6-5 to TRBJ2-7; D possibly corresponds to TRBD2 (6 bases). CDR1 MNHEY and CDR2 SVGAGI come from the germline V gene. This CDR3 contains 14 residues. V gave up 5 bases and J gave up 2 bases, with 13 bases separating them. Here the CDR3 DNA reads TGTGCCAGCAGTCCCTACGGGGGAACCTACGAGCAGTACTTC. It codes for CASSPYGGTYEQYF.

The chain uses TRBV5-5 and TRBJ1-5; D gene ambiguous. Trimming stripped 4 bases from V and 11 bases from J, with 22 bases between. The CDR3 totals 15 residues. Germline loops: CDR1 SGHKS, CDR2 YYEKEE (reference sequence). CDR3 sequence reads: CASSRWSETNMAQHF. DNA of the CDR3: TGTGCCAGCAGCCGGTGGTCAGAGACGAATATGGCCCAGCATTTT. Variable domain in full (rest from reference TRBV5-5 and TRBJ1-5): DAGVTQSPTHLIKTRGQQVTLRCSPISGHKSVSWYQQVLGQGPQFIFQYYEKEERGRGNFPDRFSARQFPNYSSELNVNALLLGDSALYLCASSRWSETNMAQHFGDGTRLSIL.

This chain links TRBV2 with TRBJ2-5; D is possibly TRBD1 (6 bases). This CDR3 region has 14 residues. The germline gives CDR1 SNHLY, CDR2 FYNNEI. V dropped 3 bases and J dropped 1 base, with 9 bases sitting between them. The CDR3, as DNA: TGTGCCAGCAGTGACAGGGGCCGCCAAGAGACCCAGTACTTC. Amino acid sequence: CASSDRGRQETQYF.

CDR3 sequence reads: CASSYSDGGNEQFF. The CDR3 nucleotides read TGTGCCAGCAGTTATTCCGACGGAGGGAATGAGCAGTTCTTC. This chain joins TRBV6-5 and TRBJ2-1, with a possible D match to TRBD2 (6 bases). CDR3 length: 14 amino acids. CDR1 MNHEY and CDR2 SVGAGI come from the germline V gene. The ends were cut back, 3 bases at V and 7 bases at J, with 13 bases in the middle.

The chain links TRBV27 to TRBJ1-5; D is uncertain. V lost 4 bases and J 4 bases, leaving 5 bases between the germline ends. The CDR3 is 12 residues long. Per the germline V gene, CDR1 is MNHEY and CDR2 is SMNVEV (reference sequence). The CDR3 loop reads CASSSGNQPQHF. The CDR3 DNA reads TGTGCCAGCAGTTCGGGGAATCAGCCCCAGCATTTT.

This chain connects TRBV27 to TRBJ1-1, with TRBD1 matching 8 bases. This CDR3 spans 16 amino acids. CDR1 MNHEY and CDR2 SMNVEV come from the germline V gene (reference sequence). V shed 0 bases and J 3 bases; nucleotides not matched to a gene: 6. CDR3 protein: CASSLSNRGAYTEAFF. Written as DNA, the CDR3 is TGTGCCAGCAGTTTATCGAACAGGGGGGCGTACACTGAAGCTTTCTTT.

The CDR3 loop is CAWTGGGAWGQFF. DNA of the CDR3: TGTGCCTGGACTGGCGGGGGGGCCTGGGGGCAGTTCTTC. The rearrangement joins TRBV30 to TRBJ2-1; 9 nucleotides align to TRBD2. CDR1 and CDR2 from the germline V gene are GTSNPN and SVGIG (reference sequence). The CDR3 spans 13 residues. J lost 12 bases, V lost 4 bases, and 10 bases had no gene match.

This clone occurred once. The chain carries TRBV9 and TRBJ2-7, with TRBD2 identical over 8 bases. Germline CDR1 reads SGDLS; CDR2 reads YYNGEE. This CDR3 is 15 amino acids long. V lost 3 bases to trimming and J lost 2 bases; unmatched junction nucleotides: 7. The CDR3: CASSALSGGPYEQYF. DNA for the CDR3: TGTGCCAGCAGCGCCCTCAGCGGGGGACCCTACGAGCAGTACTTC.